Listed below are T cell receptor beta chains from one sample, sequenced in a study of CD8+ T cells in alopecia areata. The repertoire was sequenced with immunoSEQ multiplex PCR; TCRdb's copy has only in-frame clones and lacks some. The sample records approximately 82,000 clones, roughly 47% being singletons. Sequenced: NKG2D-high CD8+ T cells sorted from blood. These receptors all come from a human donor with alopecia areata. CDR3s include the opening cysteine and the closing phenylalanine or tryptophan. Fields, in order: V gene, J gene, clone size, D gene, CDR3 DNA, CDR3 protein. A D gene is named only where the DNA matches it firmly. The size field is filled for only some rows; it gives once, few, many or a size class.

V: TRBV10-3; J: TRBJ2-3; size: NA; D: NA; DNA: TGTGCCATCAGTGAGTCCCCGGGAGTAGCAGATACGCAGTATTTT; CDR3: CAISESPGVADTQYF
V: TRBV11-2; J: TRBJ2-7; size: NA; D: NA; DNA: TGTGCCAGCAGCCCTGGCCCCCTCGGGCAGTACTTC; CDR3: CASSPGPLGQYF
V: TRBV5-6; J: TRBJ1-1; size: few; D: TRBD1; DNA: TGTGCCAGCAGCCAGGGGACAGGGGCTGGAACTGAAGCTTTCTTT; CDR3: CASSQGTGAGTEAFF
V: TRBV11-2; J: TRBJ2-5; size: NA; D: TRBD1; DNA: TGTGCCAGCACCCTAGTTCGGGGACAGGGTGGGGAGACCCAGTACTTC; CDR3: CASTLVRGQGGETQYF
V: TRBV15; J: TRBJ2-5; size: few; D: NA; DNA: TGTGCCACCAGCCCTTACCGGTACCAAGAGACCCAGTACTTC; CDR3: CATSPYRYQETQYF
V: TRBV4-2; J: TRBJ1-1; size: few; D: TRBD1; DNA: TGTGCCAGCAGATCGGGGGACAGGGCAGCTTTCTTT; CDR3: CASRSGDRAAFF
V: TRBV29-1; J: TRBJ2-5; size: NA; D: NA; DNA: TGCAGCGTTGATTTCGGGAGAAAGACCCAGTACTTC; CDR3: CSVDFGRKTQYF
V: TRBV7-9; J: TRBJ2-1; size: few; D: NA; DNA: TGTGCCAGCAGCTTAGCGGCAGGTTCCATTATCCCCAATGAGCAGTTCTTC; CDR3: CASSLAAGSIIPNEQFF
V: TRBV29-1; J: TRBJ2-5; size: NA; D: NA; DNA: TGCAGCGTCATCTGGGGGGTTATTAGTCAGGAGACCCAGTACTTC; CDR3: CSVIWGVISQETQYF
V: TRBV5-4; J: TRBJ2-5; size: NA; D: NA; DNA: TGTGCCAGCAGCCGGTGGGGGGCAGGGGAGACCCAGTACTTC; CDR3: CASSRWGAGETQYF
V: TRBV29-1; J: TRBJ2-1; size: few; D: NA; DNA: TGCAGCGTTGCATCCGACAATGAGCAGTTCTTC; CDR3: CSVASDNEQFF
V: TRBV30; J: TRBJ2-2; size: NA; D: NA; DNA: TGTGCCTGGATGTTGGCCGGGGAGCTGTTTTTT; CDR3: CAWMLAGELFF
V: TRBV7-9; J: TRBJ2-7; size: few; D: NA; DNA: TGTGCCAGCAGCCCAGGACCAACGTATCAGTACTTC; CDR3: CASSPGPTYQYF
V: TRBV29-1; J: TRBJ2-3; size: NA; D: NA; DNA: TGCAGCGTTGAAGGAACAGGCGCCACAGATACGCAGTATTTT; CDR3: CSVEGTGATDTQYF
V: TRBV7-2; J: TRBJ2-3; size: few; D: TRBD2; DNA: TGTGCCAGCACCTCCCCAGGGACTAGCAGCACAGATACGCAGTATTTT; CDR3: CASTSPGTSSTDTQYF
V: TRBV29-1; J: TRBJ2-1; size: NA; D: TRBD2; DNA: TGCAGCGTTTCCGGGACTAGCGGCTCTAATGAGCAGTTCTTC; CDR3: CSVSGTSGSNEQFF
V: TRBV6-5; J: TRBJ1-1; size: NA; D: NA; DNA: TGTGCCAGCACTAGGGGAACTGAAGCTTTCTTT; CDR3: CASTRGTEAFF
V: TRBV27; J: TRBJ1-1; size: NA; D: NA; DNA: TGTGCCAGCAGTGGGAACACTGAAGCTTTCTTT; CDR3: CASSGNTEAFF
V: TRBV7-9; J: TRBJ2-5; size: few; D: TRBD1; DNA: TGTGCCAGCAGCTTGGGCAGGGGGCAAGAGACCCAGTACTTC; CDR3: CASSLGRGQETQYF
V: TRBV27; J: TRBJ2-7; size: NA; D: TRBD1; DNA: TGTGCCAGCCGGCCAGGGGGCCCTGGCCACGAGCAGTACTTC; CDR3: CASRPGGPGHEQYF
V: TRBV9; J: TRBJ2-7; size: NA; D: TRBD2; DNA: TGTGCCAGCAGCGGAGGGACTAGTTGGGCCGAGCAGTACTTC; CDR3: CASSGGTSWAEQYF
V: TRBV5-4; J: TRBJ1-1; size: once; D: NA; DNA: TGTGCCAGCAGCTCCGAACAGGGAGAAGCTTTCTTT; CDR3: CASSSEQGEAFF
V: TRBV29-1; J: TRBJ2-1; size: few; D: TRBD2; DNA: TGCAGCGTTGAATCGGCGGGAGTGGGCGATGAGCAGTTCTTC; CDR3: CSVESAGVGDEQFF